This TCR beta chain originates from a study of shared clonotypes between healthy human individuals. Study background: CD8 memory received one plate per donor, CD8 naive two, CD4 memory three and CD4 naive three.

General study findings and limits: Genetic and exposure-history diversity was limited by the few donors. Clonotypes which were not shared had lower generation probabilities than clonotypes that all four donors shared.

About this clone: Antigen: not known. Other nucleotide sequences in the sample specify the same CDR3.

The CDR3 consists of 14 residues. The germline V and J ends were trimmed by 2 bases and 0 bases, with 8 bases remaining between them. CDR1 is WSHSY, CDR2 SAAADI, per germline. Researchers ran the assay at a deep level. Sequencing used immunoSEQ multiplex PCR; TCRdb keeps in-frame clones, though not all of them. The sample has around 2,000,000 clones; 85% to 95% are singletons. Naive CD8 populations comprised CD45RO-negative cells positively selected for CCR7, excluding terminally differentiated effector memory CD45RA+ cells. This rearrangement joins TRBV10-2 to TRBJ2-7, with D perhaps matching TRBD2 (5 bases). The sequence was collected from a young man in good health. Sequencing used naive CD8+ T cells sorted from blood. CDR3 sequence reads: CASSEPGSSYEQYF. The CDR3 bases are TGCGCCAGCAGTGAGCCGGGGAGCTCCTACGAGCAGTACTTC.